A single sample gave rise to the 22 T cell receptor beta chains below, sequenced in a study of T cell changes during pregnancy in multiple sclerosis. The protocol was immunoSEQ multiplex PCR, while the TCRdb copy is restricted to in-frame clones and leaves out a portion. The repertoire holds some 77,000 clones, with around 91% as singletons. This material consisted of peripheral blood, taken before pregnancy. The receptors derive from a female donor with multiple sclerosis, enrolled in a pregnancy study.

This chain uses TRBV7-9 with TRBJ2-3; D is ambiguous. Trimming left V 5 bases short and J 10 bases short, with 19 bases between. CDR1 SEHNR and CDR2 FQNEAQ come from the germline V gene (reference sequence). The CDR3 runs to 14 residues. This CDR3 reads CASSPALTSFPQYF. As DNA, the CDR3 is TGTGCCAGCAGCCCCGCCCTGACTTCCTTTCCGCAGTATTTT. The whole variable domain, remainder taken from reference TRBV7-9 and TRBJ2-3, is DTGVSQNPRHKITKRGQNVTFRCDPISEHNRLYWYRQTLGQGPEFLTYFQNEAQLEKSRLLSDRFSAERPKGSFSTLEIQRTEQGDSAMYLCASSPALTSFPQYFGPGTRLTVL.

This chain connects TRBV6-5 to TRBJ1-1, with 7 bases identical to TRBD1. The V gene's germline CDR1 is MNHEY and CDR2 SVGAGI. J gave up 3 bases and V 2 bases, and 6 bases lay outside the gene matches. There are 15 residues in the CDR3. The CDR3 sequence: CASSYHKGAHTEAFF. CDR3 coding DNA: TGTGCCAGCAGTTACCACAAGGGGGCCCACACTGAAGCTTTCTTT.

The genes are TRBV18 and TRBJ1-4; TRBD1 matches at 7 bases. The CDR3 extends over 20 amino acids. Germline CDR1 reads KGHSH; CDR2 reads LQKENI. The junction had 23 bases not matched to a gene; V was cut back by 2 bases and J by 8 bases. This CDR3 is CASSPVDRSSALTSAEKLFF. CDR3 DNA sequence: TGTGCCAGCTCACCAGTGGACAGGAGTAGCGCGCTAACCAGCGCCGAAAAACTGTTTTTT.

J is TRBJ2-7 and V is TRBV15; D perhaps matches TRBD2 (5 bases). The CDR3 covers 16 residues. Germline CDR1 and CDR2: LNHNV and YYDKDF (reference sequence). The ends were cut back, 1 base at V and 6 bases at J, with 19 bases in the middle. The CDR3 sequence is CATSRVQPGSSPEQYF. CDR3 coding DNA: TGTGCCACCAGCAGAGTACAACCGGGATCCTCCCCCGAGCAGTACTTC.

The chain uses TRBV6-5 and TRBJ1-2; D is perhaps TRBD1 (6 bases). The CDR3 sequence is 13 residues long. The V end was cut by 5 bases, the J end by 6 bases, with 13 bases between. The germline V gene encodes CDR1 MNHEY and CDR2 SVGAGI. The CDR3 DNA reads TGTGCCAGCAGTCCCGGGACATCGCATGGCTACACCTTC. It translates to CASSPGTSHGYTF.

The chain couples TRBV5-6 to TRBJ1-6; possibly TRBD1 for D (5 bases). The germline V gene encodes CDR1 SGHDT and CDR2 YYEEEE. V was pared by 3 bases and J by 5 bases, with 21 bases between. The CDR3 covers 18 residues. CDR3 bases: TGTGCCAGCAGCTGGGGGGGGGATGTCGTCGTCGATAATTCACCCCTCCACTTT. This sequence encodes CASSWGGDVVVDNSPLHF.

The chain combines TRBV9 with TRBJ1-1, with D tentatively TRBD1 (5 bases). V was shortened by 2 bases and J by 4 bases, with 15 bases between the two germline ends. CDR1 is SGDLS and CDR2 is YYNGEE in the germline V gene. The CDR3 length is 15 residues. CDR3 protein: CASSVEGFGGTEAFF. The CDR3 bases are TGTGCCAGCAGCGTCGAGGGGTTCGGGGGCACTGAAGCTTTCTTT.

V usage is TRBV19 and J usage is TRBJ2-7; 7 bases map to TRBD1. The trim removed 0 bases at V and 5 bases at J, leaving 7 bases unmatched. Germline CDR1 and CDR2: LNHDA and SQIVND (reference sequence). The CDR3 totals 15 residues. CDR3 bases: TGTGCCAGTAGTATAGAAACAGGGGCTGCCCACGAGCAGTACTTC. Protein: CASSIETGAAHEQYF.

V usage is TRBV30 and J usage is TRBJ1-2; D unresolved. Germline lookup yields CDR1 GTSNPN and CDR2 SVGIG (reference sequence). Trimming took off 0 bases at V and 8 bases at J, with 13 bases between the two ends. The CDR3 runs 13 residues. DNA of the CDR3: TGTGCCTGGAGTGTATTTAGCCTCGGCGGCTACACCTTC. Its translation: CAWSVFSLGGYTF.

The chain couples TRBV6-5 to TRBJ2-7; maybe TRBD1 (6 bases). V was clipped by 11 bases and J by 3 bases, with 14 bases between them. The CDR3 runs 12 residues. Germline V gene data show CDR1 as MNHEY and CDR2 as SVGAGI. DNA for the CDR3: TGTGCCGTCACAGGGATTGACTACGAGCAGTACTTC. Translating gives CAVTGIDYEQYF.

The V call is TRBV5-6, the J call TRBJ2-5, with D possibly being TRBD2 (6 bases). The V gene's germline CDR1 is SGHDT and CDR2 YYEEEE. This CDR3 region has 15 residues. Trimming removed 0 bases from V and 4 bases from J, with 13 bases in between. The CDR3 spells CASSLAGDLTETQYF. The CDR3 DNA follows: TGTGCCAGCAGCTTGGCGGGGGATTTAACAGAGACCCAGTACTTC. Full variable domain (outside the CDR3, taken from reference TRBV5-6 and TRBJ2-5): DAGVTQSPTHLIKTRGQQVTLRCSPKSGHDTVSWYQQALGQGPQFIFQYYEEEERQRGNFPDRFSGHQFPNYSSELNVNALLLGDSALYLCASSLAGDLTETQYFGPGTRLLVL.

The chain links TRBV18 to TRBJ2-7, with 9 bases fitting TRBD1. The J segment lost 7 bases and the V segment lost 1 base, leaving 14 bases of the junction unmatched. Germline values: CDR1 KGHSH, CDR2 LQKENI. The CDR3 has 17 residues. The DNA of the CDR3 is TGTGCCAGCTCACCACGGGACAGGGTTGCGGCATTGAGTGAGCAGTACTTC. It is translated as CASSPRDRVAALSEQYF.

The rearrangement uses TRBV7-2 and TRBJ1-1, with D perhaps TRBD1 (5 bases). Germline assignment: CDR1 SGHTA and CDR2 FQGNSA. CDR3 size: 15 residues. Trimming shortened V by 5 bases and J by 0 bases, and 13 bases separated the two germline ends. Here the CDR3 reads CASSTRQRMNTEAFF. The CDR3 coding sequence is TGTGCCAGCAGCACCAGACAGAGAATGAACACTGAAGCTTTCTTT. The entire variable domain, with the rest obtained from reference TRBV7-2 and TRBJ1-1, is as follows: GAGVSQSPSNKVTEKGKDVELRCDPISGHTALYWYRQSLGQGLEFLIYFQGNSAPDKSGLPSDRFSAERTGGSVSTLTIQRTQQEDSAVYLCASSTRQRMNTEAFFGQGTRLTVV.

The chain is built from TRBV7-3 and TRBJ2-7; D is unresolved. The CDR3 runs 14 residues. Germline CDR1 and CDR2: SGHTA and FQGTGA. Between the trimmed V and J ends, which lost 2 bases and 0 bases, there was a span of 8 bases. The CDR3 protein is CASSLPLFSYEQYF. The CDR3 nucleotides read TGTGCCAGCAGCTTACCTTTATTCTCCTACGAGCAGTACTTC.

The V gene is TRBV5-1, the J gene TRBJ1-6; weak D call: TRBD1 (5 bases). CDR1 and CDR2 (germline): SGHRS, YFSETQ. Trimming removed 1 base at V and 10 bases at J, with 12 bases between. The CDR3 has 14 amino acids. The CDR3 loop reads CASSLTPGNSPLHF. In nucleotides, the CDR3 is TGCGCCAGCAGCTTGACGCCAGGGAACTCACCCCTCCACTTT.

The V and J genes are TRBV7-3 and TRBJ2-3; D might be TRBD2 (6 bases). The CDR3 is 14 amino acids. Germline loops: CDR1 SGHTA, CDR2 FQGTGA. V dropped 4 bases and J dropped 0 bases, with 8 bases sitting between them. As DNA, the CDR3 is TGTGCCAGCAGCTCACGGGGGAGCACAGATACGCAGTATTTT. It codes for CASSSRGSTDTQYF.

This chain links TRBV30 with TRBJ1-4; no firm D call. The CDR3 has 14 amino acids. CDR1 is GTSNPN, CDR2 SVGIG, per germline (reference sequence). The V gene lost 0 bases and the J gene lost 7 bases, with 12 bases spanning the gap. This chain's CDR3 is CAWSVHGSGEKLFF. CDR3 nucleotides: TGTGCCTGGAGTGTACACGGGTCGGGTGAAAAACTGTTTTTT.

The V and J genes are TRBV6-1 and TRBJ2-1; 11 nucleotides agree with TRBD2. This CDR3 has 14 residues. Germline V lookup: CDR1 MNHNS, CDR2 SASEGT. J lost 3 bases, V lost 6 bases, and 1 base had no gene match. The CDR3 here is CASRGLAVYNEQFF. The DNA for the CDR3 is TGTGCCAGCAGGGGACTAGCGGTCTACAATGAGCAGTTCTTC.

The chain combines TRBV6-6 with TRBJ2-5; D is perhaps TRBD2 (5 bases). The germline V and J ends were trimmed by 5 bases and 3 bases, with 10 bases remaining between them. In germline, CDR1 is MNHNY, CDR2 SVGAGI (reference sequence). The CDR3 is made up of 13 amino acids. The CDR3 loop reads CASSNRGEETQYF. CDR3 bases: TGTGCCAGCAGTAACCGGGGAGAAGAGACCCAGTACTTC.

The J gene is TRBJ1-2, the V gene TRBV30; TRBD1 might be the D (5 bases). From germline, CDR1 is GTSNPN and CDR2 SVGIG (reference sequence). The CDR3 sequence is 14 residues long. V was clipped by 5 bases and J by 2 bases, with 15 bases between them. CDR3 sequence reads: CAWGNGRANYGYTF. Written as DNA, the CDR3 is TGTGCCTGGGGTAACGGCAGGGCCAACTATGGCTACACCTTC.

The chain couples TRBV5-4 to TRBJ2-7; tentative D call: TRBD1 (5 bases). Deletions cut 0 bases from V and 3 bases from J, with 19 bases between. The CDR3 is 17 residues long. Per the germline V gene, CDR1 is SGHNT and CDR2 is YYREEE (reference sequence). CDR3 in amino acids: CASSLAGSGPLGYEQYF. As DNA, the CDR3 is TGTGCCAGCAGCTTGGCAGGGTCTGGACCTCTGGGCTACGAGCAGTACTTC.

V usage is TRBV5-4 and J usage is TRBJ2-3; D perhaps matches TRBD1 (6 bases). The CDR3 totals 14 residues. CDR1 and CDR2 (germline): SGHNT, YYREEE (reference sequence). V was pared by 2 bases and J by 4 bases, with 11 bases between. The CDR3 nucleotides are TGTGCCAGCAGCTTCTCTACAGGGCCAGATACGCAGTATTTT. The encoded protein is CASSFSTGPDTQYF.